This T cell receptor beta chain was recovered during a study of cytomegalovirus exposure and HLA in healthy donors. Germline V lookup: CDR1 MNHNS, CDR2 SASEGT. The CDR3 is 12 residues long. With 10 bases removed from V and 3 bases from J, the gap between germline ends came to 13 bases. The PCR employed 60 Vbeta primers together with 13 Jbeta primers. Repertoires were generated with immunoSEQ multiplex PCR, while TCRdb's copy carries only in-frame clones and drops some. The sample carries about 230,000 clones, roughly 84% recorded once. The sequenced sample was PBMCs. The V and J genes are TRBV6-1 and TRBJ2-7; weak D call: TRBD2 (6 bases). This TCR came from a girl aged 2 to 9 in good health and CMV-seronegative. The CDR3: CAIKSSGYEQYF. CDR3 nucleotides: TGTGCCATCAAAAGTAGCGGCTACGAGCAGTACTTC.